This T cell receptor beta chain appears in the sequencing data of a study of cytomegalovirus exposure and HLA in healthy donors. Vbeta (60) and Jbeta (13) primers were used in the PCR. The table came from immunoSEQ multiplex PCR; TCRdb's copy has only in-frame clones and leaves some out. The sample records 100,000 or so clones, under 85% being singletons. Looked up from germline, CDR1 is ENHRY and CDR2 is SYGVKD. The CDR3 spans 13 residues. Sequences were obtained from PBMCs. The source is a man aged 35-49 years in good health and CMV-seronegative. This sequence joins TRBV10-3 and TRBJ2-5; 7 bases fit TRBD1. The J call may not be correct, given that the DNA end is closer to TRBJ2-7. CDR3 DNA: TGTGCCATCAATACAGGGGTTTCCTACGAGCAGTACTTC. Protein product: CAINTGVSYEQYF.